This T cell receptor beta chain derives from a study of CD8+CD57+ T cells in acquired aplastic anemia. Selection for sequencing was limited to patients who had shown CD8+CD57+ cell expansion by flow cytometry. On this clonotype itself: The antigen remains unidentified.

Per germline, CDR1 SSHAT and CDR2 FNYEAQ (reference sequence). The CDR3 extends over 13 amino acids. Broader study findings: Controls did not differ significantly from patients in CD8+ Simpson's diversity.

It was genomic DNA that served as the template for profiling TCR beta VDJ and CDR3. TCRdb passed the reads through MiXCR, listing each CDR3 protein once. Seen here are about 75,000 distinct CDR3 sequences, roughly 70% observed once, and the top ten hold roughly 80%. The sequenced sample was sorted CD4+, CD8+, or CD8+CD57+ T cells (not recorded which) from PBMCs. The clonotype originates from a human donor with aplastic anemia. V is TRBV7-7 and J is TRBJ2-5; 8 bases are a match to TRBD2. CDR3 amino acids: CASGTSGGETQYF. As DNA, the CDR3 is TGTGCTAGCGGGACTAGTGGGGGAGAGACCCAGTACTTC.